The T cell receptor beta chain under discussion was sequenced for a study of blood T cell repertoires in COVID-19. On the study more broadly: Sources were T cells, B-cell-depleted T cells, or PBMCs; the material itself was cDNA or gDNA.

Assay: immunoSEQ multiplex PCR; the TCRdb copy retains only in-frame clones and omits some. The repertoire holds 330,000 or so clones, about nine tenths seen once, with about 0.94% in the top ten. Recruitment covered over 20 US areas and drew participants whose ages spanned about 18 to 95 years. Cohorts were based on clinical histories the participants reported. The CDR3 consists of 14 residues. The V and J ends lost 6 bases and 5 bases, in that order; junction bases with no gene match: 2. The germline CDR1 and CDR2 sequences are SGHAT and FQNNGV. Sequencing used PBMCs or T cells enriched from blood (not recorded which). The TCR comes from a woman aged 30 to 39 who had been exposed to COVID-19. V gene TRBV11-2 combines with J gene TRBJ2-3; 13 positions match TRBD2. The CDR3 reads CASRTSGRKDTQYF. The CDR3 DNA sequence: TGTGCCAGCAGGACTAGCGGGAGGAAAGATACGCAGTATTTT.